A selection of T cell receptor beta chains follows, all from one sample in a study of T cell responses to AZD1222 COVID-19 vaccine. Repertoires were generated with immunoSEQ multiplex PCR, while TCRdb's copy carries only in-frame clones and drops some. The data contain 72,000 or so clones, 80% to 90% of them singletons. Material: peripheral blood, obtained 28 days after the second AZD1222 dose. The origin of the receptors is an adult who received the AZD1222 COVID-19 vaccine. Each CDR3 is given with its conserved first and last residue.

cdr3_length j_call v_call cdr3_aa
11 TRBJ2-3 TRBV29-1 CSVRGGDTQYF
15 TRBJ2-7 TRBV6-5 CASSPLAGGSYEQYF
15 TRBJ2-2 TRBV7-2 CASGGGGRLTGELFF
13 TRBJ1-5 TRBV5-1 CASSSDRNQPQHF
17 TRBJ2-7 TRBV3-1/TRBV3-2 CASSQGWDWAVSYEQYF
15 TRBJ1-2 TRBV11-2 CASSSDRERYYGYTF
15 TRBJ2-1 TRBV19 CASQGSLSSYNEQFF
15 TRBJ2-7 TRBV19 CASSRDSRDPYEQYF
14 TRBJ1-2 TRBV6-5 CASTPRTRNYGYTF
11 TRBJ1-2 TRBV6-1 CASTGLGGYTF
13 TRBJ1-3 TRBV5-1 CASTGGTGNTIYF
13 TRBJ2-6 TRBV5-4 CASRASGANVLTF
17 TRBJ2-2 TRBV27 CASKGLALGPNTGELFF
15 TRBJ2-7 TRBV7-2 CASSLRLGESDEQYF
18 TRBJ2-3 TRBV6-4 CASSDRGLAGGGSDTQYF
12 TRBJ1-6 TRBV3-1/TRBV3-2 CASSQGPLPLHF
15 TRBJ2-7 TRBV27 CASRPSRGGAFEQYF